Presented here are 9 T cell receptor beta chains from one specimen sequenced in a study of beta chain features in type 1 diabetes. The entirety of the isolated RNA underwent reverse transcription, so expressed TCRB transcripts were sequenced. Assay used: immunoSEQ multiplex PCR; TCRdb lists only in-frame clones, some missing. The sample has 810,000 or so clones, roughly a sixth seen once. The sequencing input was naive CD4+ T cells from blood. All receptors derive from a woman aged 18-35 years in good health.

This clone was observed a handful of times. The chain has TRBV19 and TRBJ2-6, with D uncertain. The V gene lost 3 bases and the J gene lost 0 bases, with 3 bases spanning the gap. The CDR3 spans 14 residues. Per the germline V gene, CDR1 is LNHDA and CDR2 is SQIVND (reference sequence). The CDR3 loop reads CASSINSGANVLTF. In DNA form, the CDR3 reads TGTGCCAGTAGTATTAACTCTGGGGCCAACGTCCTGACTTTC.

The table lists this clone with a few counts. The CDR3, as DNA: TGTGCCAGCAGACGGACTAGCGGGTTTGCTCATGAGCAGTTCTTC. Translation gives CASRRTSGFAHEQFF. This chain connects TRBV6-1 to TRBJ2-1, with 11 nucleotides matching TRBD2. Germline CDR1 MNHNS, CDR2 SASEGT. The CDR3 extends over 15 amino acids. Losses at the gene ends were 6 bases for V and 8 bases for J; bases not matched to a gene: 9.

This clone was counted between two and nine times. The J gene is TRBJ2-7, the V gene TRBV6-5; perhaps TRBD2 as D (6 bases). This CDR3 region has 15 residues. Trimming took off 0 bases at V and 5 bases at J, with 14 bases between the two ends. The germline CDR1 and CDR2 sequences are MNHEY and SVGAGI. CDR3 loop: CASSYSGTLGNEQYF. The CDR3 DNA is TGTGCCAGCAGTTACTCCGGGACTTTAGGAAACGAGCAGTACTTC.

The J gene is TRBJ1-6, the V gene TRBV9; TRBD1 matches 8 bases. CDR1 is SGDLS, CDR2 YYNGEE, per germline. This CDR3 is 15 amino acids long. V lost 2 bases to trimming and J lost 8 bases; unmatched junction nucleotides: 6. CDR3 DNA: TGTGCCAGCAGCGTCGAGACAGGGGAGTATTCACCCCTCCACTTT. The encoded protein is CASSVETGEYSPLHF.

This clone has just a few counts. The genes are TRBV28 and TRBJ2-7; D possibly corresponds to TRBD2 (6 bases). Per germline, CDR1 MDHEN and CDR2 SYDVKM. Trimming cost V 7 bases and J 3 bases, with 13 bases left between them. This CDR3 comprises 13 residues. The CDR3 reads CASTISGGYEQYF. The DNA for the CDR3 is TGTGCCAGCACCATCTCCGGGGGCTACGAGCAGTACTTC.

The rearrangement links TRBV18 to TRBJ1-2; TRBD1 aligns across 7 bases. The CDR3 runs 13 residues. The germline CDR1 and CDR2 sequences are KGHSH and LQKENI. V shed 2 bases, J shed 8 bases, and the junction held 5 bases outside the gene matches. Here the CDR3 reads CASSPDRDRGYTF. The CDR3 nucleotides are TGTGCCAGCTCACCAGACAGGGATCGAGGCTACACCTTC.

The chain has TRBV7-3 and TRBJ1-2; D gene ambiguous. V lost 2 bases, J lost 4 bases, and 11 bases lay in between. This CDR3 has 14 amino acids. Germline CDR1 SGHTA, CDR2 FQGTGA. DNA for the CDR3: TGTGCCAGCAGCTTACAGCTCAGGATCTATGGCTACACCTTC. This codes for CASSLQLRIYGYTF. The complete variable domain, with remaining parts taken from reference TRBV7-3 and TRBJ1-2, reads GAGVSQTPSNKVTEKGKYVELRCDPISGHTALYWYRQSLGQGPEFLIYFQGTGAADDSGLPNDRFFAVRPEGSVSTLKIQRTERGDSAVYLCASSLQLRIYGYTFGSGTRLTVV.

The chain uses TRBV23-1 and TRBJ2-3; D could derive from TRBD1 or TRBD2 (5 bases each). TRBV23-1 is an ORF, with its function uncertain. Deletions cut 4 bases from V and 2 bases from J, with 28 bases between. This CDR3 is built from 20 residues. The CDR3: CASSPSTGTGHIQNTDTQYF. The CDR3 nucleotides are TGCGCCAGCAGTCCAAGCACCGGGACCGGGCACATCCAAAACACAGATACGCAGTATTTT.

The gene calls are TRBV5-4 and TRBJ2-1; TRBD1 aligns across 7 bases. The CDR3 extends over 17 amino acids. With V trimmed by 4 bases and J by 6 bases, 16 bases remained unmatched. Germline V CDR1 and CDR2: SGHNT, YYREEE (reference sequence). CDR3 nucleotide sequence: TGTGCCAGCAGCGGCGAGGACAGACAGGGTCCGGGCAATGAGCAGTTCTTC. It is translated as CASSGEDRQGPGNEQFF.